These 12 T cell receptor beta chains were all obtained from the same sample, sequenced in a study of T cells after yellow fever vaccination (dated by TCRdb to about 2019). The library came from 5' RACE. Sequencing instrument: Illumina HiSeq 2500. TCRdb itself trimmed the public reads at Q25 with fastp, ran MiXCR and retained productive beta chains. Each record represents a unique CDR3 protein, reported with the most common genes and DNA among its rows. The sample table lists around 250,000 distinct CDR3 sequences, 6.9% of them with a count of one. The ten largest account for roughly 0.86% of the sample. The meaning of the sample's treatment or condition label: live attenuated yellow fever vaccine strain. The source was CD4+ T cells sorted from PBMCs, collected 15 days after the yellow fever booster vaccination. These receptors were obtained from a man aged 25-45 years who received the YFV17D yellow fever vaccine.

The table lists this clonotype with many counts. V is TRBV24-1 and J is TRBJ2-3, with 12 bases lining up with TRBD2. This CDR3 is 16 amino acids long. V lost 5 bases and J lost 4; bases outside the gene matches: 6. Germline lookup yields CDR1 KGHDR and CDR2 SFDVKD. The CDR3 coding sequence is TGTGCCACCAGTGGGCGGACTAGCGGGACCCCAGATACGCAGTATTTT. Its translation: CATSGRTSGTPDTQYF.

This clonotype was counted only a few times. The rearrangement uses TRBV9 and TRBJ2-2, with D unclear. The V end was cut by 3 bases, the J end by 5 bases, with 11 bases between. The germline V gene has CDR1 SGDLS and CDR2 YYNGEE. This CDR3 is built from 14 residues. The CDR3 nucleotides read TGTGCCAGCAGCGGGGGATTGGGAACCGGGGAGCTGTTTTTT. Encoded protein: CASSGGLGTGELFF.

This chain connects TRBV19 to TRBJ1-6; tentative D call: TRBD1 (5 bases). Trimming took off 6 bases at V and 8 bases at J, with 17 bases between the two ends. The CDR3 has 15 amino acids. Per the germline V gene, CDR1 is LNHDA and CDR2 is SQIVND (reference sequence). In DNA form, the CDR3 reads TGTGCCAGTAGCCTTACTTGGGGGACGGATTCACCCCTCCACTTT. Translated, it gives CASSLTWGTDSPLHF. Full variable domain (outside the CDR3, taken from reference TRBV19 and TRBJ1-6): DGGITQSPKYLFRKEGQNVTLSCEQNLNHDAMYWYRQDPGQGLRLIYYSQIVNDFQKGDIAEGYSVSREKKESFPLTVTSAQKNPTAFYLCASSLTWGTDSPLHFGNGTRLTVT.

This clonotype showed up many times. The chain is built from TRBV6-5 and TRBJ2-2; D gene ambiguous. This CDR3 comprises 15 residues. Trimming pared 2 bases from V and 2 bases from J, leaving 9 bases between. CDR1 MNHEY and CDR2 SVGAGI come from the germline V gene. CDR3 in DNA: TGTGCCAGCAGTTACGCGAGAACTAACACCGGGGAGCTGTTTTTT. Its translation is CASSYARTNTGELFF.

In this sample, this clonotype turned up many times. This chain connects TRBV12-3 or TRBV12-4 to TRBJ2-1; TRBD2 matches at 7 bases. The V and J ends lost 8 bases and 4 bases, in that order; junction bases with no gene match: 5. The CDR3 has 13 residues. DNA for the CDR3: TGTGCCAGCGGGGGGGACGGGTACAATGAGCAGTTCTTC. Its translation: CASGGDGYNEQFF.

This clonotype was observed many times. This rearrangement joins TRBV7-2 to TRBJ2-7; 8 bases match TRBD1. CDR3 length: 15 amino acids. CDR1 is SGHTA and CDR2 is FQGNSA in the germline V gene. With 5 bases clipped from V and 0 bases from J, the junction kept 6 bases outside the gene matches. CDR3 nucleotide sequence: TGTGCCAGCAGCCAGGGACAGGATTTCTCCTACGAGCAGTACTTC. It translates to CASSQGQDFSYEQYF.

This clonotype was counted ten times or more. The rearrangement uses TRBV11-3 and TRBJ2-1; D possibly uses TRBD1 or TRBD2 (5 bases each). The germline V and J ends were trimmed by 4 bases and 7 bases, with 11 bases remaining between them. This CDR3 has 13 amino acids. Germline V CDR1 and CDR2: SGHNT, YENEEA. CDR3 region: CASSSFGANEQFF. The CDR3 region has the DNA TGTGCCAGCAGCTCCTTCGGGGCAAATGAGCAGTTCTTC. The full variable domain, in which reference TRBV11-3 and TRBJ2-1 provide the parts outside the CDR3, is EAGVVQSPRYKIIEKKQPVAFWCNPISGHNTLYWYLQNLGQGPELLIRYENEEAVDDSQLPKDRFSAERLKGVDSTLKIQPAELGDSAVYLCASSSFGANEQFFGPGTRLTVL.

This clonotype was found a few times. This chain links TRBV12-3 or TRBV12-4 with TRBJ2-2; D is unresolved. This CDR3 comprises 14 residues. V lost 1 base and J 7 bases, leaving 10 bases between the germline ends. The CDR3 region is CASSLVTSHGELFF. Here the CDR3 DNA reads TGTGCCAGCAGTTTAGTCACTTCCCACGGGGAGCTGTTTTTT.

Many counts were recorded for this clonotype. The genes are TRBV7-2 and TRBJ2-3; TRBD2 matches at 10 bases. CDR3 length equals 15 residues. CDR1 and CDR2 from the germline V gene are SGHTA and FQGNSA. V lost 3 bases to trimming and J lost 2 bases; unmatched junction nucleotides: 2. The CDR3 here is CASSFTSGITDTQYF. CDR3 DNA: TGTGCCAGCAGCTTTACTAGCGGGATCACAGATACGCAGTATTTT.

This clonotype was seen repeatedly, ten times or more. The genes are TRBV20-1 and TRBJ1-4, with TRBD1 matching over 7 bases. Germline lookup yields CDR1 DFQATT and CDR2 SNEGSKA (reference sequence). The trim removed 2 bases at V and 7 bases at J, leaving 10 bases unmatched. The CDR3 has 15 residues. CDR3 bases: TGCAGTGCTAGAAAAATGAGGACAGGCTTTGAAAAACTGTTTTTT. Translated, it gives CSARKMRTGFEKLFF.

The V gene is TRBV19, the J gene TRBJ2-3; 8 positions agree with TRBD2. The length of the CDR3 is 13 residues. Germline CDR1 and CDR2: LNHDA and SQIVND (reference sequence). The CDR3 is CASTGGKKDTQYF. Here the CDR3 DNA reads TGTGCTTCGACGGGAGGGAAGAAAGATACGCAGTATTTT.

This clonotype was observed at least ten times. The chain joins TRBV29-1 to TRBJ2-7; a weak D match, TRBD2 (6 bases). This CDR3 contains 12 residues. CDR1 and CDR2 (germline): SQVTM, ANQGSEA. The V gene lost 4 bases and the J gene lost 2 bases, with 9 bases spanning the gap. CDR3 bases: TGCAGCGTTGGGCGGGACCCCTACGAGCAGTACTTC. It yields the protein CSVGRDPYEQYF.